This T cell receptor beta chain was found in a study of prognosis after radiotherapy for stage I lung cancer. The CDR3 is 13 residues long. Trimming removed 3 bases at V and 5 bases at J, with 11 bases between. Germline V gene lookup returns CDR1 LNHDA and CDR2 SQIVND (reference sequence). This clonotype came up many times. The study amplified the TCR beta CDR3 region from genomic DNA. This amplification was carried out by two rounds of multiplex PCR. Primers (each specific to one TRBV or TRBJ gene) were used in first-round PCR. TCRdb itself ran the multiplex PCR reads through MiXCR, one entry per CDR3 protein. Of tens of thousands of distinct CDR3 sequences in the sample, roughly 52% were seen once.

The TCR comes from a donor aged 50 or older with non-small cell lung cancer. The source material was PBMCs, sampled before or after stereotactic body radiation therapy (not recorded which). V gene TRBV19 combines with J gene TRBJ2-7; TRBD1 might be the D (5 bases). CDR3 sequence reads: CASSISRVDEQYF. Here the CDR3 DNA reads TGTGCCAGTAGTATTTCCAGGGTTGACGAGCAGTACTTC.